The 21 T cell receptor beta chains given below trace back to one sample, sequenced in a study of CD8 T cells in Susac syndrome. Reverse transcription of roughly 0.45 to 1 ug RNA was performed with random hexamers. TCRdb ran MiXCR on the immunoSEQ multiplex PCR reads and lists one entry per CDR3 protein. The sample has 180,000 or so distinct CDR3 sequences, around 94% seen once. Specimen: CD4+ T cells from PBMCs. The receptors were sampled from a human donor in good health.

Here the CDR3 reads CSVEDVRANTEAFF. In DNA, the CDR3 is TGCAGCGTTGAAGATGTAAGGGCGAACACTGAAGCTTTCTTT. The V and J genes are TRBV29-1 and TRBJ1-1; D is uncertain. Between the trimmed V and J ends, which lost 0 bases and 1 base, there was a span of 9 bases. Germline CDR1 reads SQVTM; CDR2 reads ANQGSEA. This CDR3 has 14 residues.

The rearrangement joins TRBV5-1 to TRBJ2-1; D unresolved. Trimming took 3 bases from V and 6 from J, leaving 10 bases between them. The germline gives CDR1 SGHRS, CDR2 YFSETQ. This CDR3 has 13 residues. This CDR3 reads CASSSTPPNEQFF. The CDR3 DNA is TGCGCCAGCAGCTCTACCCCCCCCAATGAGCAGTTCTTC.

As for this clonotype: At one end the junction does not follow the germline gene, possibly because of a read error. V usage is TRBV4-3 and J usage is TRBJ2-1, with TRBD1 matching over 7 bases. CDR3 length: 12 amino acids. Germline CDR1 is LGHNA and CDR2 is YSLEER. DNA for the CDR3: TGCGCCAGCAGCCAAGTGGGGACAGTGACGGTCTTC. The encoded protein is CASSQVGTVTVF.

The chain employs TRBV20-1 and TRBJ2-2; 7 bases agree with TRBD2. After removal of 2 bases from V and 1 base from J, the junction contained 1 base not matched to a gene. In germline, CDR1 is DFQATT, CDR2 SNEGSKA (reference sequence). This CDR3 has 14 residues. In DNA, the CDR3 is TGCAGTGCTAGACCTAGCGGGAACACCGGGGAGCTGTTTTTT. Its protein is CSARPSGNTGELFF.

The rearrangement joins TRBV5-1 to TRBJ2-1, with 10 bases aligning to TRBD2. Per germline, CDR1 SGHRS and CDR2 YFSETQ. The V and J ends lost 2 bases and 1 base, in that order; junction bases with no gene match: 0. The CDR3 has 15 amino acids. In DNA, the CDR3 is TGCGCCAGCAGCTTTAGCGGGGGGTCCTACAATGAGCAGTTCTTC. This encodes CASSFSGGSYNEQFF. The entire variable domain, with the rest obtained from reference TRBV5-1 and TRBJ2-1, is as follows: KAGVTQTPRYLIKTRGQQVTLSCSPISGHRSVSWYQQTPGQGLQFLFEYFSETQRNKGNFPGRFSGRQFSNSRSEMNVSTLELGDSALYLCASSFSGGSYNEQFFGPGTRLTVL.

CDR3 nucleotide sequence: TGTGCCAGCAGTCCCGCCGGCTACGAGCAGTACTTC. Protein sequence: CASSPAGYEQYF. The rearrangement links TRBV12-3 or TRBV12-4 to TRBJ2-7; D uncertain. CDR3 length: 12 residues. Deletions cut 5 bases from V and 3 bases from J, with 8 bases between.

The chain uses TRBV12-3 or TRBV12-4 and TRBJ1-6, with a weak D call TRBD1 (5 bases). CDR3 length: 15 amino acids. The germline V and J ends were trimmed by 1 base and 10 bases, with 14 bases remaining between them. The CDR3 sequence: CASSLDAGTGSPLHF. Here the CDR3 DNA reads TGTGCCAGCAGTTTAGATGCAGGGACCGGGTCACCCCTCCACTTT.

The rearrangement joins TRBV6-2 or TRBV6-3 to TRBJ1-5, with TRBD1 identical over 7 bases. The V gene end was trimmed by 4 bases and the J gene end by 1 base; junction bases not matched to a gene: 1. The CDR3 totals 14 residues. The germline gives CDR1 MNHEY, CDR2 SVGEGT. The CDR3 nucleotides read TGTGCCAGCAGTTGGGACAGAAGCAATCAGCCCCAGCATTTT. Protein product: CASSWDRSNQPQHF.

V gene TRBV20-1 combines with J gene TRBJ2-1; a weak D match, TRBD2 (5 bases). Looked up from germline, CDR1 is DFQATT and CDR2 is SNEGSKA (reference sequence). The CDR3 has 12 amino acids. V gave up 1 base and J gave up 16 bases, with 17 bases separating them. The CDR3 region is CSARVRDAGFFF. The CDR3 bases are TGCAGTGCTAGAGTACGGGATGCGGGTTTTTTCTTC.

V is TRBV2 and J is TRBJ2-4, with D perhaps given as TRBD1 or TRBD2 (6 bases each). The V and J ends lost 5 bases and 5 bases respectively, with 13 bases between them. Germline V gene lookup returns CDR1 SNHLY and CDR2 FYNNEI. This CDR3 is 14 amino acids long. The CDR3 DNA reads TGTGCCAGCAGTAACGAAAGGGGGGAAAACATTCAGTACTTC. This encodes CASSNERGENIQYF.

This chain links TRBV18 with TRBJ2-3, with 11 bases identical to TRBD2. The germline CDR1 and CDR2 sequences are KGHSH and LQKENI. The CDR3 runs to 18 residues. J was trimmed by 3 bases and V by 4 bases; bases with no gene match: 12. The CDR3 DNA reads as TGTGCCAGCTCACTAGTTACTACTAGCGGGAGCCGAACAGATACGCAGTATTTT. This gives the protein CASSLVTTSGSRTDTQYF.

The rearrangement joins TRBV7-3 to TRBJ2-7; 13 nucleotides match TRBD2. This CDR3 has 16 amino acids. Germline CDR1 SGHTA, CDR2 FQGTGA. The V segment lost 5 bases and the J segment 6 bases; nucleotides outside the gene matches: 10. Here the CDR3 reads CASSPRTSGGLREQYF. CDR3 coding DNA: TGTGCCAGCAGCCCGAGGACTAGCGGGGGACTACGCGAGCAGTACTTC.

In DNA, the CDR3 is TGTGCCAGCAGCCAAGATTGGAAGGGGGTGACCGGGGAGCTGTTTTTT. This codes for CASSQDWKGVTGELFF. This chain joins TRBV14 and TRBJ2-2; D possibly corresponds to TRBD1 (6 bases). This CDR3 region has 16 residues. V shed 0 bases and J shed 5 bases, with 13 bases lying between them. The germline CDR1 and CDR2 sequences are SGHDN and FVKESK.

This chain joins TRBV20-1 and TRBJ2-5; 9 positions agree with TRBD2. V shed 2 bases, J shed 5 bases, and the junction held 6 bases outside the gene matches. This CDR3 contains 14 residues. The germline CDR1 and CDR2 sequences are DFQATT and SNEGSKA (reference sequence). Here the CDR3 DNA reads TGCAGTGCTAGACCCGCTAGCGGGAAGGAGACCCAGTACTTC. Residues: CSARPASGKETQYF.

A single count supports this clonotype. The rearrangement uses TRBV27 and TRBJ2-7; D is undetermined. Germline CDR1 is MNHEY and CDR2 is SMNVEV (reference sequence). V was cut by 3 bases and J by 2 bases, with 14 bases left in between. The CDR3 has 15 residues. For the CDR3, the DNA is TGTGCCAGCAGTTTTTGGGGTCCGGACGCCTACGAGCAGTACTTC. Encoded protein: CASSFWGPDAYEQYF.

V gene TRBV20-1 combines with J gene TRBJ2-3; 7 positions match TRBD1. Germline CDR1 and CDR2: DFQATT and SNEGSKA (reference sequence). The CDR3 loop spans 13 amino acids. Germline trimming cut 6 bases from V and 5 bases from J; bases unmatched to any gene: 8. CDR3 sequence: CSATGEFQDTQYF. The CDR3 DNA sequence: TGCAGTGCCACAGGGGAGTTTCAAGATACGCAGTATTTT.

The chain joins TRBV6-2 or TRBV6-3 to TRBJ1-2; possibly TRBD1 for D (6 bases). The CDR3 runs 12 residues. Germline loops: CDR1 MNHEY, CDR2 SVGEGT. Trimming shortened V by 5 bases and J by 8 bases, and 12 bases separated the two germline ends. DNA of the CDR3: TGTGCCAGCAGTGTGCAGGGGAGCGGCTACACCTTC. Translated: CASSVQGSGYTF.

The chain combines TRBV7-2 with TRBJ2-5; TRBD1 or TRBD2 may be the D gene (5 bases each). This CDR3 region has 13 residues. The germline gives CDR1 SGHTA, CDR2 FQGNSA. The germline V and J ends were trimmed by 5 bases and 1 base, with 8 bases remaining between them. This chain's CDR3 is CASSRDGQETQYF. The CDR3 bases are TGTGCCAGCAGCCGGGACGGCCAAGAGACCCAGTACTTC.

The rearrangement joins TRBV29-1 to TRBJ2-3; 11 bases are shared with TRBD2. The germline gives CDR1 SQVTM, CDR2 ANQGSEA. With V trimmed by 6 bases and J by 2 bases, 7 bases remained unmatched. The CDR3 loop spans 15 amino acids. The CDR3 nucleotides read TGCAGCGTCAGGGGACTAGCGGCCCCCACAGATACGCAGTATTTT. Its protein is CSVRGLAAPTDTQYF.

V and J are TRBV4-3 and TRBJ1-6; 10 nucleotides agree with TRBD1. V was pared by 3 bases and J by 10 bases, with 9 bases of the junction left unmatched. The length of the CDR3 is 16 residues. Looked up from germline, CDR1 is LGHNA and CDR2 is YSLEER. CDR3 in DNA: TGCGCCAGCAGCCAGCACAGACAGGGGGCTCAGTCACCCCTCCACTTT. This sequence encodes CASSQHRQGAQSPLHF.

The chain recombines TRBV24-1 with TRBJ2-5, with D uncertain. The CDR3 sequence is 12 residues long. CDR1 is KGHDR, CDR2 SFDVKD, per germline. V was trimmed by 2 bases and J by 5 bases, leaving 5 bases between them. The chain's CDR3 is CATSDWRETQYF. CDR3 sequence (DNA): TGTGCCACCAGTGATTGGCGGGAGACCCAGTACTTC.